This T cell receptor (beta chain) was sequenced for a study of blood T cell repertoires in COVID-19. Study overall: PBMCs, B-cell-depleted T cells, or T cells were the source of the cDNA or gDNA that made up the material.

Assay: immunoSEQ multiplex PCR; the TCRdb copy retains only in-frame clones and omits some. This table holds tens of thousands of clones, about 90% found once. Trimming cost V 5 bases and J 5 bases; bases outside gene matches: 5. CDR1 and CDR2 from the germline V gene are MDHEN and SYDVKM. The CDR3 sequence is 13 residues long. V and J are TRBV28 and TRBJ1-1; 7 bases align to TRBD1. The TCR originated in a man aged 60 to 75 with acute or convalescent COVID-19. Sample: peripheral blood. The CDR3 nucleotides are TGTGCCAGCAGTACAGGGGTAAAAACTGAAGCTTTCTTT. Protein sequence: CASSTGVKTEAFF.